Presented here are 28 T cell receptor beta chains from one specimen sequenced in a study of control samples from healthy donors and cancer patients. The data were produced by immunoSEQ multiplex PCR, yet TCRdb's version contains in-frame clones alone and is incomplete. The table includes about 200,000 clones, approximately 91% detected once. Source material: blood. Receptors originate from a man aged 25 to 40 in good health.

This chain uses TRBV13 with TRBJ1-1; 7 bases fit TRBD1. The J segment lost 0 bases and the V segment lost 5 bases, leaving 3 bases of the junction unmatched. Germline V lookup: CDR1 PRHDT, CDR2 FYEKMQ (reference sequence). The CDR3 totals 14 residues. DNA of the CDR3: TGTGCCAGCAGCCCAGGGGGGCTGAACACTGAAGCTTTCTTT. Translation: CASSPGGLNTEAFF.

V and J are TRBV14 and TRBJ1-2; no reliable D call. Germline lookup yields CDR1 SGHDN and CDR2 FVKESK. This CDR3 is 15 amino acids long. Trimming shortened V by 1 base and J by 2 bases, and 11 bases separated the two germline ends. The CDR3: CASSQARQANYGYTF. In DNA, the CDR3 is TGTGCCAGCAGCCAAGCCCGGCAGGCGAACTATGGCTACACCTTC.

This sequence joins TRBV12-3 or TRBV12-4 and TRBJ1-4; D is ambiguous. The CDR3 runs to 11 residues. Trimming removed 6 bases at V and 7 bases at J, with 6 bases between. The DNA for the CDR3 is TGTGCCAGCAGGAGTGGTGAAAAACTGTTTTTT. It codes for CASRSGEKLFF.

The V call is TRBV2, the J call TRBJ2-7; either TRBD1 or TRBD2 may fit D (5 bases each). The CDR3 loop spans 15 amino acids. The V gene's germline CDR1 is SNHLY and CDR2 FYNNEI. Between the trimmed V and J ends, which lost 4 bases and 6 bases, there was a span of 19 bases. CDR3 region: CASSGLGTAGGEQYF. For the CDR3, the DNA is TGTGCCAGCAGTGGCCTCGGGACCGCTGGGGGCGAGCAGTACTTC.

V and J are TRBV18 and TRBJ1-1; D not resolved. The CDR3 extends over 14 amino acids. From germline, CDR1 is KGHSH and CDR2 LQKENI. Trimming took 6 bases from V and 4 from J, leaving 15 bases between them. In DNA, the CDR3 is TGTGCCAGCTCCCGGGGTTTGGTTGGCACTGAAGCTTTCTTT. Its protein is CASSRGLVGTEAFF.

This clone is a singleton in its sample. The chain employs TRBV12-3 or TRBV12-4 and TRBJ1-4; D remains ambiguous. The CDR3 has 13 amino acids. The germline V and J ends were trimmed by 2 bases and 5 bases, with 6 bases remaining between them. CDR3 amino acids: CASSLHGNEKLFF. For the CDR3, the DNA is TGTGCCAGCAGTTTACACGGGAATGAAAAACTGTTTTTT.

This chain links TRBV6-1 with TRBJ2-1, with a weak D call TRBD2 (5 bases). This CDR3 has 18 amino acids. The germline V gene encodes CDR1 MNHNS and CDR2 SASEGT. With 1 base removed from V and 0 bases from J, the gap between germline ends came to 16 bases. The CDR3 DNA reads as TGTGCCAGCAGTGAAGGAGCGGTGCGGCCCAGCTCCTACAATGAGCAGTTCTTC. It translates to CASSEGAVRPSSYNEQFF.

The V call is TRBV7-9, the J call TRBJ2-5; weak D call: TRBD1 (6 bases). This CDR3 region has 14 residues. The germline V gene encodes CDR1 SEHNR and CDR2 FQNEAQ (reference sequence). V was shortened by 3 bases and J by 4 bases, with 12 bases between the two germline ends. CDR3 in DNA: TGTGCCAGCAGCTTTTCCCAGGGGAGAGAGACCCAGTACTTC. It codes for CASSFSQGRETQYF.

This rearrangement joins TRBV6-5 to TRBJ1-2; D not certain. Germline CDR1 reads MNHEY; CDR2 reads SVGAGI. The length of the CDR3 is 13 residues. The CDR3 loop is CAAFRDPLYGYTF. For the CDR3, the DNA is TGTGCGGCTTTCCGCGACCCCCTCTATGGCTACACCTTC.

This chain connects TRBV6-5 to TRBJ2-2; 7 bases fit TRBD1. In germline, CDR1 is MNHEY, CDR2 SVGAGI. The CDR3 length is 15 residues. Trimming removed 8 bases from V and 2 bases from J; junction bases left unmatched: 8. The CDR3 is CASLRDRSNTGELFF. The CDR3 nucleotides are TGTGCCAGCCTCCGGGACAGATCTAACACCGGGGAGCTGTTTTTT.

The chain joins TRBV12-5 to TRBJ1-3; the D is unclear. Germline CDR1 reads LGHNT; CDR2 reads FRNRAP. The CDR3 has 15 residues. The V end lost 3 bases, the J end lost 0 bases, and 9 bases lay between the germline ends. CDR3 coding DNA: TGTGCTAGTGGTTTAGCCGGGAGCTCTGGAAACACCATATATTTT. It encodes CASGLAGSSGNTIYF.

This chain uses TRBV6-1 with TRBJ1-4; D is unclear. V dropped 0 bases and J dropped 5 bases, with 10 bases sitting between them. The CDR3 length is 15 residues. CDR1 is MNHNS and CDR2 is SASEGT in the germline V gene. The CDR3 bases are TGTGCCAGCAGTGAAGCTTGGGGTTCGAATGAAAAACTGTTTTTT. The encoded protein is CASSEAWGSNEKLFF.

The chain joins TRBV6-5 to TRBJ2-7, with D maybe TRBD1 (5 bases). This CDR3 is built from 15 residues. Trimming removed 0 bases from V and 4 bases from J, with 13 bases in between. CDR1 and CDR2 from the germline V gene are MNHEY and SVGAGI. In nucleotides, the CDR3 is TGTGCCAGCAGTTACTCCCGGACACCGGAATACGAGCAGTACTTC. Translating gives CASSYSRTPEYEQYF.

This CDR3 is CASSLTGRVQETQYF. The CDR3 DNA follows: TGCGCCAGCAGCTTGACGGGACGAGTCCAAGAGACCCAGTACTTC. The V call is TRBV5-1, the J call TRBJ2-5; D possibly matches TRBD1 or TRBD2 (5 bases each). V lost 1 base and J 1 base, leaving 11 bases between the germline ends. Germline V CDR1 and CDR2: SGHRS, YFSETQ. The CDR3 sequence is 15 residues long.

This chain links TRBV6-5 with TRBJ1-5, with TRBD1 as a possible D gene (5 bases). The CDR3 covers 13 residues. Germline lookup yields CDR1 MNHEY and CDR2 SVGAGI. Trimming took off 8 bases at V and 4 bases at J, with 12 bases between the two ends. The CDR3 loop reads CASRQGRNQPQHF. The CDR3 DNA sequence: TGTGCCAGCCGGCAGGGAAGGAATCAGCCCCAGCATTTT.

The genes are TRBV6-4 and TRBJ1-1, with no clear D. The CDR3 sequence is 13 residues long. V was trimmed by 6 bases and J by 0 bases, leaving 8 bases between them. Looked up from germline, CDR1 is MRHNA and CDR2 is SNTAGT. CDR3 bases: TGTGCCAGCAGCCCTCGGCTGAACACTGAAGCTTTCTTT. Translating gives CASSPRLNTEAFF.

This chain uses TRBV27 with TRBJ1-4; D is ambiguous. The germline gives CDR1 MNHEY, CDR2 SMNVEV (reference sequence). The CDR3 contains 15 residues. The V end was cut by 6 bases, the J end by 0 bases, with 11 bases between. The CDR3, as DNA: TGTGCCAGCAGAGGACGGGATGCAACTAATGAAAAACTGTTTTTT. Translation: CASRGRDATNEKLFF.

Points on this clone: This specimen includes other DNA sequences encoding the same CDR3. The chain joins TRBV7-3 to TRBJ1-1; possible D gene TRBD1, 5 bases. The CDR3 is made up of 13 amino acids. Germline CDR1 SGHTA, CDR2 FQGTGA. Trimming stripped 5 bases from V and 2 bases from J, with 9 bases between. This chain's CDR3 is CASSPGGNTEAFF. Here the CDR3 DNA reads TGTGCCAGCAGCCCGGGGGGAAACACTGAAGCTTTCTTT.

The chain couples TRBV7-9 to TRBJ1-2; TRBD1 agrees at 7 bases. The CDR3 loop spans 13 amino acids. Unmatched junction bases numbered 8, after V lost 5 bases and J lost 8 bases. CDR1 is SEHNR and CDR2 is FQNEAQ in the germline V gene (reference sequence). The CDR3 loop reads CASSRDRVGGYTF. The CDR3 nucleotides read TGTGCCAGCAGCCGTGACAGGGTAGGAGGCTACACCTTC.

The CDR3: CAWSGQGIGGNQPQHF. Written as DNA, the CDR3 is TGTGCCTGGAGTGGACAGGGGATCGGAGGCAATCAGCCCCAGCATTTT. The genes are TRBV30 and TRBJ1-5, with 8 bases that match TRBD1. Trimming cost V 1 base and J 2 bases; bases outside gene matches: 7. The CDR3 contains 16 residues. The V gene's germline CDR1 is GTSNPN and CDR2 SVGIG (reference sequence).

The J gene is TRBJ2-2, the V gene TRBV6-4; 7 bases are shared with TRBD1. The CDR3 is 13 amino acids. CDR1 and CDR2 from the germline V gene are MRHNA and SNTAGT. V was pared by 6 bases and J by 5 bases, with 3 bases of the junction left unmatched. The CDR3 sequence: CASSETGTGELFF. The CDR3 region has the DNA TGTGCCAGCAGCGAGACAGGGACCGGGGAGCTGTTTTTT.

This rearrangement joins TRBV29-1 to TRBJ2-3, with D unclear. Trimming pared 7 bases from V and 5 bases from J, leaving 7 bases between. The CDR3 extends over 10 amino acids. Per germline, CDR1 SQVTM and CDR2 ANQGSEA. In DNA form, the CDR3 reads TGCAGCGGGTCGGTAGATACGCAGTATTTT. As protein: CSGSVDTQYF.

The chain carries TRBV4-1 and TRBJ2-7; D is undetermined. Deletions cut 4 bases from V and 0 bases from J, with 10 bases between. Germline loops: CDR1 MGHRA, CDR2 YSYEKL. The CDR3 consists of 14 residues. This chain's CDR3 is CASSPGPTSYEQYF. The CDR3 nucleotides are TGCGCCAGCAGCCCCGGCCCGACCTCCTACGAGCAGTACTTC.

CDR3 DNA sequence: TGTGCCAGCAGCGCGGGGGGCGGGGGGACCTACGAGCAGTACTTC. It encodes CASSAGGGGTYEQYF. The gene calls are TRBV6-5 and TRBJ2-7; 8 nucleotides agree with TRBD2. CDR3 length: 15 amino acids. Trimming at V came to 6 bases and at J to 2 bases, leaving 9 bases not matched to a gene. From germline, CDR1 is MNHEY and CDR2 SVGAGI.

The rearrangement uses TRBV6-5 and TRBJ2-6, with D perhaps matching TRBD1 (5 bases). Trimming pared 5 bases from V and 0 bases from J, leaving 8 bases between. The CDR3 runs 15 residues. Germline CDR1 reads MNHEY; CDR2 reads SVGAGI. CDR3 DNA sequence: TGTGCCAGCAGTCAGGGAAGCTCTGGGGCCAACGTCCTGACTTTC. It codes for CASSQGSSGANVLTF.

The J gene is TRBJ2-2, the V gene TRBV11-3; the D gene could be TRBD1 or TRBD2 (5 bases each). Trimming left V 0 bases short and J 6 bases short, with 11 bases between. Per the germline V gene, CDR1 is SGHNT and CDR2 is YENEEA. The CDR3 sequence is 15 residues long. DNA of the CDR3: TGTGCCAGCAGCTTAGATCTCGGGACGTCCGGGGAGCTGTTTTTT. The encoded protein is CASSLDLGTSGELFF.

This chain connects TRBV7-2 to TRBJ2-1; D remains unclear. Germline V gives CDR1 SGHTA, CDR2 FQGNSA. Trimming shortened V by 1 base and J by 2 bases, and 3 bases separated the two germline ends. This CDR3 comprises 13 residues. This CDR3 is CASSLVAYNEQFF. The CDR3 nucleotides read TGTGCCAGCAGCTTAGTGGCCTACAATGAGCAGTTCTTC. The full variable domain, in which reference TRBV7-2 and TRBJ2-1 provide the parts outside the CDR3, is GAGVSQSPSNKVTEKGKDVELRCDPISGHTALYWYRQSLGQGLEFLIYFQGNSAPDKSGLPSDRFSAERTGGSVSTLTIQRTQQEDSAVYLCASSLVAYNEQFFGPGTRLTVL.

The J gene is TRBJ1-1, the V gene TRBV18; D is undetermined. Germline V gives CDR1 KGHSH, CDR2 LQKENI. This CDR3 has 13 amino acids. Trimming removed 8 bases at V and 8 bases at J, with 18 bases between. The CDR3 DNA sequence: TGTGCCAGCCATTCTGCAAGGTTCTCCGAAGCTTTCTTT. Translated: CASHSARFSEAFF.